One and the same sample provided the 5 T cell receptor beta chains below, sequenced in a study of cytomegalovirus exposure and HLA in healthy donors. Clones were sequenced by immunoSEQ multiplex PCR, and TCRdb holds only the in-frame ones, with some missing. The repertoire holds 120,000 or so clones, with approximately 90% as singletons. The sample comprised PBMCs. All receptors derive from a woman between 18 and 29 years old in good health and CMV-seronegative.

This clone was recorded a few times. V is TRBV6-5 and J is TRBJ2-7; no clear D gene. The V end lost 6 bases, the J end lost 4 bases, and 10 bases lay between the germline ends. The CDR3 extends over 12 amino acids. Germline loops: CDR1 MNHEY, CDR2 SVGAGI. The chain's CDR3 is CASSLDTYEQYF. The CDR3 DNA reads TGTGCCAGCAGCCTCGACACGTACGAGCAGTACTTC.

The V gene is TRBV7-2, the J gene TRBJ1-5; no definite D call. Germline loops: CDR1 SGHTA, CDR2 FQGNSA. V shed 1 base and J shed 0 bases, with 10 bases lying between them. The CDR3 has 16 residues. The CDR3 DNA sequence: TGTGCCAGCAGCTTAGGGCCAGAATATAGCAATCAGCCCCAGCATTTT. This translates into CASSLGPEYSNQPQHF.

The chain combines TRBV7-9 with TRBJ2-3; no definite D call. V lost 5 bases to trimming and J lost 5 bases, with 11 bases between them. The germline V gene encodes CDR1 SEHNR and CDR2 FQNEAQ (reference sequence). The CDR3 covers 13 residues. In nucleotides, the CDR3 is TGTGCCAGCAGCCCAAGCATCCGAGATACGCAGTATTTT. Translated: CASSPSIRDTQYF.

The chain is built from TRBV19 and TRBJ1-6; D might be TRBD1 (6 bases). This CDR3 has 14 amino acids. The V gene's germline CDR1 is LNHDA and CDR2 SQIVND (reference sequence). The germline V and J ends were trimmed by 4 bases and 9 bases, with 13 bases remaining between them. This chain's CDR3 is CASSRIQGSSPLHF. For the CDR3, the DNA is TGTGCCAGTAGTAGGATCCAGGGGAGTTCACCCCTCCACTTT.

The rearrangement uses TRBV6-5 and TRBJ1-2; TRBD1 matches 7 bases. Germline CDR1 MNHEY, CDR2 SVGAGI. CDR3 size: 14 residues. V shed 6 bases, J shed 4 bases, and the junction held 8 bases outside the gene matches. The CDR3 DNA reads TGTGCCAGCAGCCCCGGGACAGTCACCTATGGCTACACCTTC. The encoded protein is CASSPGTVTYGYTF.